The TCR beta chain under discussion was sequenced for a study of T cell responses to AZD1222 COVID-19 vaccine. Study findings and constraints: The donors showed a predominance of white British ancestry and of females, with possible underestimation of clonal diversity. Baseline seropositivity occurred in only a handful of AZD1222 recipients.

Analysis merged second doses at about 4 or about 12 weeks. Data came from immunoSEQ multiplex PCR; TCRdb stores just in-frame clones and leaves some out. The table lists about 110,000 clones, 92% of them singletons. As regards this clone: Antigen unknown.

Germline V gene lookup returns CDR1 MNHEY and CDR2 SVGEGT. With V trimmed by 5 bases and J by 11 bases, 8 bases remained unmatched. This CDR3 contains 14 residues. Source: peripheral blood, taken 28 days after the second AZD1222 dose. The V gene is TRBV6-2 or TRBV6-3, the J gene TRBJ1-6; 8 nucleotides match TRBD1. The origin of this receptor is an adult who received the AZD1222 COVID-19 vaccine. In nucleotides, the CDR3 is TGTGCCAGCAGTCCCGGGACAGGCAATCCACCCCTCCACTTT. Its translation: CASSPGTGNPPLHF.